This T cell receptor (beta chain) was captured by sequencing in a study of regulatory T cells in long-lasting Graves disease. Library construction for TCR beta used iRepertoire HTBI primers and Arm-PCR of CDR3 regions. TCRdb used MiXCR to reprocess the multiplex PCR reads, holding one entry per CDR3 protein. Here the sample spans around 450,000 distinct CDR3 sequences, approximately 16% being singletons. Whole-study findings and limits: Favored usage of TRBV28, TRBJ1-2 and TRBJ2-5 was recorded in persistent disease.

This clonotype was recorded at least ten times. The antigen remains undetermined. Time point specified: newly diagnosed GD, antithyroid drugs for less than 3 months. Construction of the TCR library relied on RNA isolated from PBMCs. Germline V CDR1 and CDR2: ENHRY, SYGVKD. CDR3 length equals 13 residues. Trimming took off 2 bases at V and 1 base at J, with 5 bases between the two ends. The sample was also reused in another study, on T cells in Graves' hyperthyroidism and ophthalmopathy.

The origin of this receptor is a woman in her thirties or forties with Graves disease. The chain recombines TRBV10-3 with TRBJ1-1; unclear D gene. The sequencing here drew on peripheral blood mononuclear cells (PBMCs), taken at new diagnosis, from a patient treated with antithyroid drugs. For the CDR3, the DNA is TGTGCCATCAGTGAGAAGAGGAACACTGAAGCTTTCTTT. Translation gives CAISEKRNTEAFF.